Listed below are T cell receptor beta chains from one sample, sequenced in a study of cytomegalovirus exposure and HLA in healthy donors. Profiling relied on immunoSEQ multiplex PCR, and the TCRdb table lists in-frame clones only, not all of them. The repertoire holds about 190,000 clones, around 83% seen once, with about 0.78% in the top ten. Specimen: PBMCs. The receptor source for this set is a woman between 18 and 29 years old in good health and CMV-seronegative. Both conserved end residues are trimmed from each CDR3. D genes are given only for firm matches.

v_gene: TRBV28
d_gene: .
CDR3aa: ASRRQADYGYT

v_gene: TRBV16
d_gene: .
CDR3aa: ASSLTALSYEQY

v_gene: TRBV19
d_gene: TRBD2
CDR3aa: ASSIPPTTSGRVYNEQF

v_gene: TRBV6-1
d_gene: TRBD2
CDR3aa: ASGEGNTDGTQY

v_gene: TRBV28
d_gene: .
CDR3aa: ASHRRINTEAF

v_gene: TRBV13
d_gene: TRBD2
CDR3aa: ASSLGAGGSYEQY

v_gene: TRBV15
d_gene: TRBD1
CDR3aa: ATSRDRGQLAGNQPQH

v_gene: TRBV30
d_gene: .
CDR3aa: AWTLGGAGGYT

v_gene: TRBV27
d_gene: .
CDR3aa: ASSLLPTGGGNYGYT

v_gene: TRBV13
d_gene: TRBD2
CDR3aa: ASSFPAGGNNEQF

v_gene: TRBV18
d_gene: TRBD2
CDR3aa: ASSPRLLAGVDPNTGELF

v_gene: TRBV11-1
d_gene: TRBD1
CDR3aa: ASSLGSGQSNSPLH

v_gene: TRBV5-6
d_gene: .
CDR3aa: ASSFGDGYEQY

v_gene: TRBV4-2
d_gene: .
CDR3aa: ASSLMGGARDEQF

v_gene: TRBV27
d_gene: .
CDR3aa: ASSERAHEQY

v_gene: TRBV7-9
d_gene: .
CDR3aa: ASRQGFNEQY

v_gene: TRBV7-9
d_gene: TRBD1
CDR3aa: ASSLGAGGELSNQPQH

v_gene: TRBV5-4
d_gene: TRBD1
CDR3aa: ASSFWAGGPYNSPLH

v_gene: TRBV6-5
d_gene: .
CDR3aa: ASRLQRHPDQPQH

v_gene: TRBV14
d_gene: .
CDR3aa: ASSQQGSTIY

v_gene: TRBV7-2
d_gene: .
CDR3aa: ASSLDPTSQETQY

v_gene: TRBV27
d_gene: .
CDR3aa: ASSTGQGTDTQY

v_gene: TRBV6-1
d_gene: TRBD1
CDR3aa: ASSLGGFNYGYT

v_gene: TRBV27
d_gene: .
CDR3aa: ASIDSSSYNEQF

v_gene: TRBV28
d_gene: .
CDR3aa: ASSLGSGTSYEQY

v_gene: TRBV6-1
d_gene: .
CDR3aa: ASHSGFEYGYT

v_gene: TRBV7-2
d_gene: .
CDR3aa: ASSLLSGTLVGYT

v_gene: TRBV19
d_gene: TRBD1
CDR3aa: ASGPLTGGIEKLF

v_gene: TRBV19
d_gene: TRBD1
CDR3aa: ASSIWGTESYEQY

v_gene: TRBV5-1
d_gene: .
CDR3aa: ASSLAESRGQF

v_gene: TRBV29-1
d_gene: TRBD1
CDR3aa: SVTGDTGELF

v_gene: TRBV7-9
d_gene: .
CDR3aa: ASSLASPERKLF

v_gene: TRBV25-1
d_gene: .
CDR3aa: ASSVTGLGTEAF

v_gene: TRBV27
d_gene: .
CDR3aa: ASSSRLFPGDEQF

v_gene: TRBV6-5
d_gene: TRBD1
CDR3aa: ASSYRRGRISEAF

v_gene: TRBV15
d_gene: .
CDR3aa: ATSSPDGGASHEQF

v_gene: TRBV7-9
d_gene: TRBD2
CDR3aa: ASSSSGSVTDTQY

v_gene: TRBV29-1
d_gene: .
CDR3aa: SVEDGGKGNEKLF

v_gene: TRBV28
d_gene: .
CDR3aa: ASQENTEAF

v_gene: TRBV27
d_gene: .
CDR3aa: ASSLSPSSYEQY